The subject of this entry is one T cell receptor (beta chain). What it recognizes is unknown. The source of the sample is a study of cytomegalovirus exposure and HLA in healthy donors. Broader study findings: Cytomegalovirus association was listed for 164 TCR beta chains.

Trimming cost V 3 bases and J 4 bases; bases outside gene matches: 7. The CDR3 loop spans 15 amino acids. CDR1 is SGHTA, CDR2 FQGTGA, per germline. Vbeta (60) and Jbeta (13) primers were used in the PCR. Using immunoSEQ multiplex PCR, the repertoire was profiled, and TCRdb retains in-frame clones only, with some absent. The data hold over 65,000 clones, with over 65% observed a single time. Sequenced: PBMCs. This TCR derives from a man aged 50 or older in good health and CMV-seronegative. The chain couples TRBV7-3 to TRBJ2-7; TRBD2 aligns across 9 bases. For the CDR3, the DNA is TGTGCCAGCAGCTTCGCGGGGGGGCCCGAGTACGAGCAGTACTTC. It yields the protein CASSFAGGPEYEQYF.